Sequencing of this TCR beta chain was carried out in a study of shared clonotypes between healthy human individuals. As regards this clone: Antigen specificity is unknown.

Profiling relied on immunoSEQ multiplex PCR, and the TCRdb table lists in-frame clones only, not all of them. This repertoire shows roughly 660,000 clones, around 90% found once; its top ten account for more than 30%. Germline V gives CDR1 LNHDA, CDR2 SQIVND (reference sequence). V lost 7 bases, J lost 1 base, and 17 bases lay in between. This CDR3 has 16 residues. Findings and caveats of the study: Rarefaction gave evidence that sorted-subset sequencing remained incomplete despite large depth. Around 5.3% of naive CD4 clonotypes were shared across four donors.

The genes are TRBV19 and TRBJ1-5; D is undetermined. The source of this sequence is a man aged 18 to 35 in good health. Some clones in this sample may be carry-over from other donors' samples. Sequenced sample: memory CD8+ T cells from PBMCs. This sample's subset: CD45RO+ cells pooled with CCR7-negative TemRA cells. CDR3 nucleotides: TGTGCCAGTACCGCACCGTCGGGCTGGAGCAATCAGCCCCAGCATTTT. It translates to CASTAPSGWSNQPQHF.